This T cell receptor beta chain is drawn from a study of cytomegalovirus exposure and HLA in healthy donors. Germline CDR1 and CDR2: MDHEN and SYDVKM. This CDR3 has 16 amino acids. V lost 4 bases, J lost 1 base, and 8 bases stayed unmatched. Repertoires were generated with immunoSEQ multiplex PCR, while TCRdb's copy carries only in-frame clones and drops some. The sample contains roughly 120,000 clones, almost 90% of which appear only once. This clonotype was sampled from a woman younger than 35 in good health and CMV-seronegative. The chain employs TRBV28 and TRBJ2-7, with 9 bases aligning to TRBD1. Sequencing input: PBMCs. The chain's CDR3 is CASSSIRDRESYEQYF. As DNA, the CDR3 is TGTGCCAGCAGTTCAATCCGGGACAGGGAATCCTACGAGCAGTACTTC.